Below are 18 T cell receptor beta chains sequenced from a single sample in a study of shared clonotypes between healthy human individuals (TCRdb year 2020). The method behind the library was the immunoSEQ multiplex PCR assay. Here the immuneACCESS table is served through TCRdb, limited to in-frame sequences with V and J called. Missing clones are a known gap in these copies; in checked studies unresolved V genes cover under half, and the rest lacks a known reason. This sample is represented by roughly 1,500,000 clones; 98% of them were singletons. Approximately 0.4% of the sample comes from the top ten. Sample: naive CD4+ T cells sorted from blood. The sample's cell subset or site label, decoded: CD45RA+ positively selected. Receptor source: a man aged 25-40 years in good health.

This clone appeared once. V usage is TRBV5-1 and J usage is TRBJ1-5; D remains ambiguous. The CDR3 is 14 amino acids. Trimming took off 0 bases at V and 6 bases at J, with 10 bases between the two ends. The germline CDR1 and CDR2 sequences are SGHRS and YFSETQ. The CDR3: CASSLDWGGQPQHF. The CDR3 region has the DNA TGCGCCAGCAGCTTGGACTGGGGAGGTCAGCCCCAGCATTTT.

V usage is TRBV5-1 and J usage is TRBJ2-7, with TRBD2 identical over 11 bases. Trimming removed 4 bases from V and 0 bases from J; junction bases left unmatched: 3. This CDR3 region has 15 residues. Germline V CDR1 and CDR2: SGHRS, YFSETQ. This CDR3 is CASSALAGASYEQYF. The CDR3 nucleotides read TGCGCCAGCAGCGCACTAGCGGGAGCCTCCTACGAGCAGTACTTC.

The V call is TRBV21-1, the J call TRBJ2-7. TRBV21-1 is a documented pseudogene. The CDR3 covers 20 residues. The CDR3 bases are TGTGCCAGCAGCCCGCTCGCCCGGGCGACCGAATTCCCTTTTGTCTACGAGCAGTACTTC. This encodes CASSPLARATEFPFVYEQYF.

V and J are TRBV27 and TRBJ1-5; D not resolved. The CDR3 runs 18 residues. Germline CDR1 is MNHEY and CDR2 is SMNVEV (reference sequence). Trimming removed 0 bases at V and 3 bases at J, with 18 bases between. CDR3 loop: CASSLSGSLGEDNQPQHF. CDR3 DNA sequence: TGTGCCAGCAGTTTATCGGGGAGCCTCGGGGAAGACAATCAGCCCCAGCATTTT.

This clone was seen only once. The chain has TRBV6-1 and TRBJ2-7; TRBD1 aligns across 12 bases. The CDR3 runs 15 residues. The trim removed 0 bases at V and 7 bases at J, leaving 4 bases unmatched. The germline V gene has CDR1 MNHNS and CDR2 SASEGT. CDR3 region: CASSEAGQGAREQYF. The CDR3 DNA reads TGTGCCAGCAGTGAAGCGGGACAGGGGGCGCGTGAGCAGTACTTC.

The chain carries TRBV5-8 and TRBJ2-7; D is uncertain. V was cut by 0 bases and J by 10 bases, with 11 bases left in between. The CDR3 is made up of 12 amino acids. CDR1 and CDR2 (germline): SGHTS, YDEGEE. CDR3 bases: TGTGCCAGCAGCTTGGCCCCGAGAATTCAGTACTTC. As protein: CASSLAPRIQYF.

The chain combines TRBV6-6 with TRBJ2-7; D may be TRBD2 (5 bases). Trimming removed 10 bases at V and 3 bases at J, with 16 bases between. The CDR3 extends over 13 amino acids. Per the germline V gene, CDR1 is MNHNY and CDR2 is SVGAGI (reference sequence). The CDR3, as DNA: TGTGCCACCAAGGCGGTCGGGAACTACGAGCAGTACTTC. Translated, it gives CATKAVGNYEQYF.

The CDR3 loop reads CASSILAGGINEQFF. Written as DNA, the CDR3 is TGTGCCAGCAGTATTCTAGCGGGAGGTATCAATGAGCAGTTCTTC. The rearrangement uses TRBV28 and TRBJ2-1; 11 bases are a match to TRBD2. Germline V gene lookup returns CDR1 MDHEN and CDR2 SYDVKM. V trimming: 5 bases; J trimming: 6 bases; junction bases outside the gene matches: 6. This CDR3 region has 15 residues.

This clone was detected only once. The CDR3 DNA reads as TGTGCCAGCAGGGACAGGGTTCCGTCGCGGGGTGGCTACACCTTC. Translation gives CASRDRVPSRGGYTF. This rearrangement joins TRBV2 to TRBJ1-2; 8 nucleotides line up with TRBD1. This CDR3 has 15 residues. Germline CDR1 and CDR2: SNHLY and FYNNEI. J was trimmed by 7 bases and V by 6 bases; bases with no gene match: 13.

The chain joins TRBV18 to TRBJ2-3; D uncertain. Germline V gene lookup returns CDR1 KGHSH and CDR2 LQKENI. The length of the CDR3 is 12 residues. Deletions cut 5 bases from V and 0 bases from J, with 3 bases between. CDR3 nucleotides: TGTGCCAGCTCAGCTAGCACAGATACGCAGTATTTT. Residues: CASSASTDTQYF.

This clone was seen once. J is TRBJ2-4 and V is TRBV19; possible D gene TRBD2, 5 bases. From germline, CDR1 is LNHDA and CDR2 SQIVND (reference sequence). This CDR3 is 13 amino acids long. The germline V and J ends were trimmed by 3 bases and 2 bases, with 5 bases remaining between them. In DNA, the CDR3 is TGTGCCAGTAGTATCGGGACCAAAAACATTCAGTACTTC. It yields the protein CASSIGTKNIQYF.

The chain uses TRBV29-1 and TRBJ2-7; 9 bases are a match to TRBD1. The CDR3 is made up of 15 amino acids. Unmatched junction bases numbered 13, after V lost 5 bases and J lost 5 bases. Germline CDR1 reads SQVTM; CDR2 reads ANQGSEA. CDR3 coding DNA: TGCAGCGTTAATCTGAAGGGGACAGGGTTCAACGAGCAGTACTTC. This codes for CSVNLKGTGFNEQYF.

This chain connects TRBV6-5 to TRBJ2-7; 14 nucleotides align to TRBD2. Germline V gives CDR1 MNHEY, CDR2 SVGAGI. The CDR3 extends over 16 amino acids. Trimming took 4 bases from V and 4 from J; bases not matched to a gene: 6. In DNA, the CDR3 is TGTGCCAGCAGTTTTCCGGGACTAGCGGGAGAATACGAGCAGTACTTC. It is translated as CASSFPGLAGEYEQYF.

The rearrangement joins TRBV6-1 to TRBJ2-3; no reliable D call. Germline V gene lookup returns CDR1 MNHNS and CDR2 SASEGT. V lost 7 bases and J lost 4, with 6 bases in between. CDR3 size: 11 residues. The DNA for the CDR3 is TGTGCCAGCACCTTGGCAGATACGCAGTATTTT. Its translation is CASTLADTQYF.

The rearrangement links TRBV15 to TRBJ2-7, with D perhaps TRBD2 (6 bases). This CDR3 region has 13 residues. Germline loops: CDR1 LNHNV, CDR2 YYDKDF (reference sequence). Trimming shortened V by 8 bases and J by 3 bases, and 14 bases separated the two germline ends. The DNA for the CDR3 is TGTGCCACCGCCGCGGGGTTTGTCTACGAGCAGTACTTC. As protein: CATAAGFVYEQYF.

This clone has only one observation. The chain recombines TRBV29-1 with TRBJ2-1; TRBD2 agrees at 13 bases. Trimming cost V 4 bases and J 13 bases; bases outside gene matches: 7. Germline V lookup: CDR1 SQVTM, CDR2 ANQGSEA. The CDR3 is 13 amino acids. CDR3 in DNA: TGCAGCGTTGTACTAGCGGGAGGGGACCGACAGTTCTTC. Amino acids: CSVVLAGGDRQFF.

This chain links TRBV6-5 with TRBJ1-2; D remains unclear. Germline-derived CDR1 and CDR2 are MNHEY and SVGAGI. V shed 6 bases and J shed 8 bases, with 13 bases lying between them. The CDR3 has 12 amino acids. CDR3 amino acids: CASREGVGGYTF. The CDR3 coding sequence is TGTGCCAGCAGAGAGGGCGTGGGAGGCTACACCTTC.

This chain's CDR3 is CASSLDNRFTMPQHF. The CDR3 nucleotides are TGTGCCAGCAGCTTAGATAACCGCTTTACGATGCCCCAGCATTTT. The chain employs TRBV11-2 and TRBJ1-5; D gene ambiguous. Germline loops: CDR1 SGHAT, CDR2 FQNNGV. This CDR3 region has 15 residues. Trimming took 0 bases from V and 9 from J, leaving 15 bases between them.